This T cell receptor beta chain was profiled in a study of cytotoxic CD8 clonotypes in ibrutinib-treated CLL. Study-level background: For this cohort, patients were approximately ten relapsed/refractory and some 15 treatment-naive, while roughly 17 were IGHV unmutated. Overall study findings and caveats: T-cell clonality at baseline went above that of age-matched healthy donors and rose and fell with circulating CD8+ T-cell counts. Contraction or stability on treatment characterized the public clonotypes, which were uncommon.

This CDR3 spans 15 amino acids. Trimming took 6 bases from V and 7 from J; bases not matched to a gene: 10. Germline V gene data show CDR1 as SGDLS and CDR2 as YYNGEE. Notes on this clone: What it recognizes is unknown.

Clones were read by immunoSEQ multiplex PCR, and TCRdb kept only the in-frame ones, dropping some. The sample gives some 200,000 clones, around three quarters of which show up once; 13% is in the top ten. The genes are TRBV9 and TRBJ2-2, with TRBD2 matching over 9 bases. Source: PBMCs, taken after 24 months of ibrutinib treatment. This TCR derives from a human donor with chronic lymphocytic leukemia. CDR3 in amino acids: CASKQLAGEGGELFF. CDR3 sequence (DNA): TGTGCCAGCAAGCAATTAGCGGGAGAGGGCGGGGAGCTGTTTTTT.